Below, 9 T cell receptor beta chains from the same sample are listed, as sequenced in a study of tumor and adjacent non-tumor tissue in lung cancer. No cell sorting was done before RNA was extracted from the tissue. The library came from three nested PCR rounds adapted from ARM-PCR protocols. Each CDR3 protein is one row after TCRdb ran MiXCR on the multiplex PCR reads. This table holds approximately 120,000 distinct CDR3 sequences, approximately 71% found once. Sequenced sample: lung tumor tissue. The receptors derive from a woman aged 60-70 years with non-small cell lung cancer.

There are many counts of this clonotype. The CDR3 sequence is CASITTGYTEAFF. CDR3 coding DNA: TGTGCCAGCATTACGACAGGCTACACTGAAGCTTTCTTT. V is TRBV12-3 or TRBV12-4 and J is TRBJ1-1, with a weak D call TRBD1 (6 bases). Trimming shortened V by 7 bases and J by 3 bases, and 12 bases separated the two germline ends. This CDR3 spans 13 amino acids.

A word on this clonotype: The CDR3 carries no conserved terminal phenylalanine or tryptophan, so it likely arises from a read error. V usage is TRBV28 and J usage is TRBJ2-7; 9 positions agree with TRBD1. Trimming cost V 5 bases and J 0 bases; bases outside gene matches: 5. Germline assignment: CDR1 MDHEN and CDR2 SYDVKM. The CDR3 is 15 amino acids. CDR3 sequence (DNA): TGTGCCAGCAGTCCTGACAGGGGGACCTCCTACGAGCAGTACTTA. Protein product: CASSPDRGTSYEQYL.

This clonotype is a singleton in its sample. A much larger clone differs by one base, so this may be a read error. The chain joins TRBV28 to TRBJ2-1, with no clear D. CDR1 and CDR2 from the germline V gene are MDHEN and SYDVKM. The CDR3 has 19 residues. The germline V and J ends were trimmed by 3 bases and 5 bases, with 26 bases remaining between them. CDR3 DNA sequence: TGTGCCAGCAGTTTGTTCTGGGTGGCCGGGCGACAATTGAACAATGAGCAGTTCTTC. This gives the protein CASSLFWVAGRQLNNEQFF.

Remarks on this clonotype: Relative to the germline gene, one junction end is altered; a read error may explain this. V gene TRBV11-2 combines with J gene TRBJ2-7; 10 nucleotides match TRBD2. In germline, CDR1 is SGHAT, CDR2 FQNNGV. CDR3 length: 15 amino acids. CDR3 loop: CASSYGTSGNYEHYF. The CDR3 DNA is TGTGCCAGTAGCTACGGAACTAGCGGGAACTACGAGCACTACTTC.

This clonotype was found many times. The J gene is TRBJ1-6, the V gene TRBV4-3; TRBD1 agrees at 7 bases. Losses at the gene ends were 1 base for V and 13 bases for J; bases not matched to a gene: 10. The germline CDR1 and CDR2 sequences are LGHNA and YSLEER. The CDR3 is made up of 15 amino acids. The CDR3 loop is CASSQVQGIIHPLHF. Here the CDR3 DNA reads TGCGCCAGCAGCCAAGTACAGGGGATAATTCACCCCCTCCACTTT.

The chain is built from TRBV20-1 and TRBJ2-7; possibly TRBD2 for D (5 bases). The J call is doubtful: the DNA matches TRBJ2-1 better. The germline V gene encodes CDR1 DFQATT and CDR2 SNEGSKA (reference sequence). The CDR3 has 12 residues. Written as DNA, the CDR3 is TGCAGTGCCGAGGGTCCGTCCTCGGAGCAGTTCTTC. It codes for CSAEGPSSEQFF.

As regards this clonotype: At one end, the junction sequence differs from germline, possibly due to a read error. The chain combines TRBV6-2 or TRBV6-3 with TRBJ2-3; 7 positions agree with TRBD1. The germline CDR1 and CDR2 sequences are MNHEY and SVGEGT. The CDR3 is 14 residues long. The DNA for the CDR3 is TGTGCCAACAACCTGAACCATGGGACAGATACGCAGTGTTTT. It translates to CANNLNHGTDTQCF.

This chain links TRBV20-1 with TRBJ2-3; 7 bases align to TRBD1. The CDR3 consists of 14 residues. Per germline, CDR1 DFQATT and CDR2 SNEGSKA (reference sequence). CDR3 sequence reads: CSAPGQPMADTQYF. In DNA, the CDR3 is TGCAGCGCTCCGGGACAGCCCATGGCAGATACGCAGTATTTT.

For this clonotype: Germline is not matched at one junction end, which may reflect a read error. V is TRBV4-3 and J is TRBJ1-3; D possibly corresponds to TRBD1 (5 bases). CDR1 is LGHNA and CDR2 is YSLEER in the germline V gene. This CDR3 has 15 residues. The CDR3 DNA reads TGCGCCAACAGCCAAAATACGCAGGGTCGAAACACCATATATTTT. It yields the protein CANSQNTQGRNTIYF.